One sample yielded the 16 T cell receptor beta chains listed below, sequenced in a study of blood T cell repertoires in COVID-19. The repertoire was sequenced with immunoSEQ multiplex PCR; TCRdb's copy has only in-frame clones and lacks some. Of some 46,000 clones in the sample, approximately 83% were seen once. The specimen sequenced was peripheral blood. The receptor set was obtained from a woman of 80 years or more with COVID-19, enrolled during active disease.

This chain joins TRBV6-5 and TRBJ2-7; 7 nucleotides line up with TRBD1. V shed 6 bases and J 10 bases; nucleotides not matched to a gene: 9. From germline, CDR1 is MNHEY and CDR2 SVGAGI. The CDR3 covers 12 residues. The CDR3 DNA sequence: TGTGCCAGCAGCCTAGGGACAGCTATTCAGTACTTC. It specifies CASSLGTAIQYF.

The chain employs TRBV5-1 and TRBJ2-3, with 9 nucleotides matching TRBD2. The length of the CDR3 is 15 residues. CDR1 and CDR2 (germline): SGHRS, YFSETQ. Trimming cost V 2 bases and J 2 bases; bases outside gene matches: 3. This CDR3 reads CASSLAGGPTDTQYF. The DNA of the CDR3 is TGCGCCAGCAGCTTAGCGGGGGGCCCCACAGATACGCAGTATTTT.

This clone has at least ten counts. The chain employs TRBV5-5 and TRBJ2-7; no clear D. The germline V and J ends were trimmed by 3 bases and 5 bases, with 21 bases remaining between them. Germline assignment: CDR1 SGHKS and CDR2 YYEKEE (reference sequence). The CDR3 is 16 amino acids. The CDR3 sequence: CASSWWVAARSDEQYF. CDR3 nucleotides: TGTGCCAGCAGCTGGTGGGTCGCGGCGCGGAGTGACGAGCAGTACTTC.

By proportion, this clone is medium-sized. CDR3 in amino acids: CASSLYRGPPRFF. In DNA form, the CDR3 reads TGTGCCAGCAGCTTATACAGGGGGCCCCCGAGGTTCTTC. The chain employs TRBV5-6 and TRBJ2-1; 9 nucleotides match TRBD1. Trimming cost V 2 bases and J 15 bases; bases outside gene matches: 9. CDR1 SGHDT and CDR2 YYEEEE come from the germline V gene. The CDR3 length is 13 residues.

The chain is built from TRBV25-1 and TRBJ1-4; D remains ambiguous. The CDR3 extends over 14 amino acids. V lost 6 bases, J lost 7 bases, and 15 bases lay in between. The germline V gene has CDR1 MGHDK and CDR2 SYGVNS. CDR3 nucleotides: TGTGCCAGCAGCCTCCAAATTTCAGGTGAAAAACTGTTTTTT. Translated: CASSLQISGEKLFF.

The chain uses TRBV12-3 or TRBV12-4 and TRBJ1-5; D is unresolved. CDR3 length: 13 amino acids. The ends were cut back, 5 bases at V and 9 bases at J, with 14 bases in the middle. The DNA for the CDR3 is TGTGCCAGCAGTGACTCTTCGGAGGGGCCCCAGCATTTT. Protein product: CASSDSSEGPQHF.

V is TRBV6-5 and J is TRBJ2-3; perhaps TRBD2 as D (5 bases). Trimming removed 7 bases from V and 5 bases from J, with 16 bases in between. Germline CDR1 MNHEY, CDR2 SVGAGI. The CDR3 contains 14 residues. CDR3 loop: CASNGLAKGDTQYF. Here the CDR3 DNA reads TGTGCCAGCAACGGACTCGCGAAGGGAGATACGCAGTATTTT.

The chain is built from TRBV19 and TRBJ1-5; TRBD1 agrees at 7 bases. The CDR3 has 16 amino acids. Germline lookup yields CDR1 LNHDA and CDR2 SQIVND (reference sequence). The V and J ends lost 5 bases and 0 bases, in that order; junction bases with no gene match: 7. The CDR3 DNA is TGTGCCAGTAGTTTCCGGACAGGTTCTAGCAATCAGCCCCAGCATTTT. Residues: CASSFRTGSSNQPQHF. Filled out from reference TRBV19 and TRBJ1-5, the complete variable domain reads DGGITQSPKYLFRKEGQNVTLSCEQNLNHDAMYWYRQDPGQGLRLIYYSQIVNDFQKGDIAEGYSVSREKKESFPLTVTSAQKNPTAFYLCASSFRTGSSNQPQHFGDGTRLSIL.

The V and J genes are TRBV6-5 and TRBJ2-7; D unresolved. This CDR3 comprises 14 residues. Germline values: CDR1 MNHEY, CDR2 SVGAGI. V was cut by 2 bases and J by 0 bases, with 8 bases left in between. The CDR3: CASSYARFSYEQYF. CDR3 nucleotide sequence: TGTGCCAGCAGTTACGCGCGGTTCTCCTACGAGCAGTACTTC.

This clone was picked up one time. V and J are TRBV2 and TRBJ2-7; maybe TRBD2 (6 bases). V was clipped by 3 bases and J by 2 bases, with 17 bases between them. The CDR3 consists of 16 residues. The germline V gene has CDR1 SNHLY and CDR2 FYNNEI. CDR3 nucleotides: TGTGCCAGCAGTGATCGGATTAGCGGAGCCGCCTACGAGCAGTACTTC. Protein sequence: CASSDRISGAAYEQYF.

This clone was detected once. The V and J genes are TRBV11-3 and TRBJ2-5; D gene ambiguous. This CDR3 region has 13 residues. The germline CDR1 and CDR2 sequences are SGHNT and YENEEA. V lost 5 bases to trimming and J lost 5 bases, with 12 bases between them. CDR3 coding DNA: TGTGCCAGCAGCCGGTTTAGACACGAGACCCAGTACTTC. It yields the protein CASSRFRHETQYF.

The J gene is TRBJ1-5, the V gene TRBV3-1 (or the pseudogene TRBV3-2); possibly TRBD1 for D (5 bases). CDR3 length: 18 residues. Germline lookup yields CDR1 LGHDT and CDR2 YNNKEL (reference sequence). V lost 1 base and J lost 0, with 16 bases in between. In nucleotides, the CDR3 is TGTGCCAGCAGCCAAGGGGGGAGGAGACAGTATAGCAATCAGCCCCAGCATTTT. Protein: CASSQGGRRQYSNQPQHF.

The chain uses TRBV18 and TRBJ1-1; maybe TRBD1 (5 bases). Germline loops: CDR1 KGHSH, CDR2 LQKENI. The CDR3 has 13 residues. V dropped 6 bases and J dropped 4 bases, with 12 bases sitting between them. Here the CDR3 DNA reads TGTGCCAGCTCCGGAGGGGCGATCACTGAAGCTTTCTTT. Translated: CASSGGAITEAFF.

This clone was recorded once. The chain combines TRBV11-1 with TRBJ2-7; 9 bases map to TRBD1. The CDR3 consists of 14 residues. CDR1 is SGHAT and CDR2 is FQDESV in the germline V gene (reference sequence). V lost 5 bases to trimming and J lost 5 bases; unmatched junction nucleotides: 7. This CDR3 is CASSPRDRDHEQYF. CDR3 nucleotide sequence: TGTGCCAGCAGCCCCCGGGACAGGGACCACGAGCAGTACTTC.

The chain carries TRBV11-3 and TRBJ2-2; D call uncertain. The germline V gene has CDR1 SGHNT and CDR2 YENEEA. Between the trimmed V and J ends, which lost 5 bases and 3 bases, there was a span of 7 bases. The CDR3 runs to 13 residues. The CDR3 region is CASSLQDTGELFF. CDR3 nucleotide sequence: TGTGCCAGCAGCCTCCAGGACACCGGGGAGCTGTTTTTT.

The chain couples TRBV7-2 to TRBJ1-2; 8 nucleotides agree with TRBD1. V was pared by 1 base and J by 1 base, with 5 bases of the junction left unmatched. Germline V gene lookup returns CDR1 SGHTA and CDR2 FQGNSA. The CDR3 is 16 residues long. The CDR3 nucleotides read TGTGCCAGCAGCTTAGGAGGACAGGGAATTAACTATGGCTACACCTTC. Translation gives CASSLGGQGINYGYTF.